These 6 T cell receptor beta chains originate from one sample sequenced in a study of blood T cell repertoires in COVID-19. Sequencing used immunoSEQ multiplex PCR; TCRdb keeps in-frame clones, though not all of them. There are about 100,000 clones in the sample; 90% occur only once, and around 1.6% lies in the top ten. The sequencing input was peripheral blood. These TCRs come from a man aged 60 to 69 with acute or convalescent COVID-19.

This sequence joins TRBV19 and TRBJ2-3; TRBD2 agrees at 7 bases. The length of the CDR3 is 16 residues. The germline gives CDR1 LNHDA, CDR2 SQIVND (reference sequence). V was pared by 6 bases and J by 1 base, with 10 bases of the junction left unmatched. CDR3 bases: TGTGCCAGTAGCCGCGGGCTAGCGGTGGGCACAGATACGCAGTATTTT. Translating gives CASSRGLAVGTDTQYF.

CDR3 nucleotide sequence: TGTGCCAGCAGCTTCAGGGGGCAACCCTACGAGCAGTACTTC. Its translation: CASSFRGQPYEQYF. The chain recombines TRBV5-4 with TRBJ2-7; 8 bases map to TRBD1. This CDR3 comprises 14 residues. The junction had 3 bases not matched to a gene; V was cut back by 2 bases and J by 2 bases. Germline loops: CDR1 SGHNT, CDR2 YYREEE (reference sequence).

The V call is TRBV5-6, the J call TRBJ1-5; 7 bases line up with TRBD1. The J segment lost 4 bases and the V segment lost 0 bases, leaving 1 base of the junction unmatched. This CDR3 comprises 14 residues. CDR1 is SGHDT, CDR2 YYEEEE, per germline. The CDR3 DNA reads as TGTGCCAGCAGCTTGGGGACAGGTAATCAGCCCCAGCATTTT. Protein sequence: CASSLGTGNQPQHF.

This clone was counted only a few times. The chain links TRBV5-1 to TRBJ1-2, with TRBD1 matching 8 bases. Germline CDR1 is SGHRS and CDR2 is YFSETQ. Trimming at V came to 0 bases and at J to 8 bases, leaving 6 bases not matched to a gene. CDR3 size: 14 residues. The CDR3 DNA is TGCGCCAGCAGCTTGGCGGACAGGGTGGGCGGCTACACCTTC. It translates to CASSLADRVGGYTF. The variable domain in full, completed from reference TRBV5-1 and TRBJ1-2, reads KAGVTQTPRYLIKTRGQQVTLSCSPISGHRSVSWYQQTPGQGLQFLFEYFSETQRNKGNFPGRFSGRQFSNSRSEMNVSTLELGDSALYLCASSLADRVGGYTFGSGTRLTVV.

The genes are TRBV9 and TRBJ1-6; 7 nucleotides agree with TRBD1. The germline V gene has CDR1 SGDLS and CDR2 YYNGEE. Trimming removed 1 base from V and 2 bases from J; junction bases left unmatched: 3. CDR3 size: 16 residues. The CDR3 region has the DNA TGTGCCAGCAGCGTACAAGGGACAGCCTATAATTCACCCCTCCACTTT. This encodes CASSVQGTAYNSPLHF.

The chain joins TRBV3-1 (or the pseudogene TRBV3-2) to TRBJ2-1; 8 bases are a match to TRBD2. With V trimmed by 4 bases and J by 4 bases, 12 bases remained unmatched. The V gene's germline CDR1 is LGHDT and CDR2 YNNKEL (reference sequence). CDR3 length: 17 residues. The CDR3 DNA is TGTGCCAGCAGCCCCGCTCGGGCGGGAGGTCATTACAATGAGCAGTTCTTC. It is translated as CASSPARAGGHYNEQFF.